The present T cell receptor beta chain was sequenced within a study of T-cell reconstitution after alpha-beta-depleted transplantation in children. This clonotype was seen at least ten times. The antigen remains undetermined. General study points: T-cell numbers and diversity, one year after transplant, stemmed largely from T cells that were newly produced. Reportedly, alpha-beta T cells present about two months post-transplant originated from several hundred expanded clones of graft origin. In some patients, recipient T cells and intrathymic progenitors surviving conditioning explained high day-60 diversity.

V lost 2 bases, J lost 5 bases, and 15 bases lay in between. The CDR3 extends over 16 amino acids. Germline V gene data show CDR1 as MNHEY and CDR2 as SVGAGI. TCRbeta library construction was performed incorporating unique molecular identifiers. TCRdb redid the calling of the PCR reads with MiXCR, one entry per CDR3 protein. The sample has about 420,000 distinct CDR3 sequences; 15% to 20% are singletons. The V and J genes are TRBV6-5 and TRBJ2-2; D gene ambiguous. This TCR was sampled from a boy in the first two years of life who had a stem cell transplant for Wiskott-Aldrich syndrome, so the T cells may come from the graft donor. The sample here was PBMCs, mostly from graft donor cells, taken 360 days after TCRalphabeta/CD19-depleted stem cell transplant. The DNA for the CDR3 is TGTGCCAGCAGTTACATCAGGCCCCTGACGACCGGGGAGCTGTTTTTT. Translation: CASSYIRPLTTGELFF.